Shown below are 23 T cell receptor beta chains from a single sample sequenced in a study of vaccination effects on CD4 cells after COVID-19 (dated by TCRdb to the early 2020s). These TCRs' antigens remain unknown. After around eleven days of culture, CD4+ T cells were isolated with the EasySep CD4+ T cell isolation kit. Each participant received two doses of an mRNA SARS-CoV-2 vaccine, either BNT162b2 or mRNA-1273. The library was built by means of the immunoSEQ multiplex PCR assay. Entries here come from immuneACCESS through TCRdb and include only in-frame sequences with V and J called. Some clones fail to appear in such tables; in the studies checked, an unresolved V gene covers under half of the shortfall, and the cause of the remainder is unknown. This sample gives about 73,000 clones in total; 73% of them show up just once. Approximately 2% of the sample lies in the top ten. The sequences come from CD4+ T cells from PBMCs cultured without peptide, collected after COVID-19 vaccination. Receptors were obtained from a human donor who received a COVID-19 vaccine.

The chain employs TRBV3-1 (or the pseudogene TRBV3-2) and TRBJ1-2; 7 bases are shared with TRBD1. J lost 7 bases, V lost 1 base, and 3 bases had no gene match. CDR3 length: 13 residues. The germline V gene has CDR1 LGHDT and CDR2 YNNKEL (reference sequence). The CDR3, as DNA: TGTGCCAGCAGCCAAGCAGGGGGTGGTGGCTACACCTTC. Its translation: CASSQAGGGGYTF.

This chain connects TRBV4-3 to TRBJ2-2; tentatively, D is TRBD2 (6 bases). CDR1 is LGHNA and CDR2 is YSLEER in the germline V gene. The length of the CDR3 is 15 residues. Trimming left V 1 base short and J 10 bases short, with 16 bases between. In DNA, the CDR3 is TGCGCCAGCAGCCAAGTGAGGCGGGGCAAAGAGGAGCTGTTTTTT. Residues: CASSQVRRGKEELFF.

The chain uses TRBV19 and TRBJ1-5; D is ambiguous. The germline gives CDR1 LNHDA, CDR2 SQIVND (reference sequence). V lost 4 bases and J lost 10, with 20 bases in between. This CDR3 spans 15 amino acids. CDR3 sequence: CASSRSPGRSNPQHF. The CDR3 DNA follows: TGTGCCAGTAGTAGAAGCCCTGGACGATCTAATCCCCAGCATTTT.

V is TRBV5-1 and J is TRBJ2-2; D may be TRBD1 (7 bases). Germline-derived CDR1 and CDR2 are SGHRS and YFSETQ. The CDR3 covers 16 residues. V was shortened by 0 bases and J by 3 bases, with 12 bases between the two germline ends. CDR3 DNA: TGCGCCAGCAGCTTGGAGGGGGGACAGTACACCGGGGAGCTGTTTTTT. Protein: CASSLEGGQYTGELFF.

This clone was recorded a few times. This chain joins TRBV28 and TRBJ2-1; D remains ambiguous. The CDR3 covers 14 residues. CDR1 is MDHEN and CDR2 is SYDVKM in the germline V gene. Trimming pared 2 bases from V and 6 bases from J, leaving 11 bases between. The CDR3 loop is CASSLVGSLNEQFF. The CDR3 region has the DNA TGTGCCAGCAGTTTAGTTGGCAGCCTCAATGAGCAGTTCTTC.

The chain uses TRBV21-1 and TRBJ2-1; the table's D call of TRBD2 was not tested on the DNA. TRBV21-1 is classified as a pseudogene. The CDR3 is made up of 17 amino acids. DNA for the CDR3: TGTGCCAGCAGCAAAGCGCAGCGGGGGAGGTCCTACAATGAGCAGTTCTTC. This translates into CASSKAQRGRSYNEQFF.

This clone was counted only a few times. This chain connects TRBV6-5 to TRBJ1-4; TRBD1 matches at 9 bases. The ends lost 6 bases at V and 7 bases at J; junction bases unmatched: 6. This CDR3 spans 14 amino acids. The germline V gene encodes CDR1 MNHEY and CDR2 SVGAGI. The CDR3 bases are TGTGCCAGCAGACCAACAGGGGGCACTGAAAAACTGTTTTTT. This sequence encodes CASRPTGGTEKLFF.

The genes are TRBV19 and TRBJ2-5, with D possibly matching TRBD1 (7 bases). The CDR3 is 15 residues long. Germline V gene sequence: CDR1 LNHDA, CDR2 SQIVND (reference sequence). V dropped 3 bases and J dropped 4 bases, with 15 bases sitting between them. The CDR3 sequence is CASSISGGLIETQYF. The DNA of the CDR3 is TGTGCCAGTAGTATCTCAGGGGGGCTTATAGAGACCCAGTACTTC.

This clone came up a few times. V and J are TRBV19 and TRBJ1-5; unclear D gene. The CDR3 consists of 15 residues. Per germline, CDR1 LNHDA and CDR2 SQIVND (reference sequence). V gave up 2 bases and J gave up 0 bases, with 8 bases separating them. CDR3 amino acids: CASSINGFSNQPQHF. The CDR3 nucleotides are TGTGCCAGTAGTATAAACGGGTTTAGCAATCAGCCCCAGCATTTT.

This chain uses TRBV2 with TRBJ2-7, with D uncertain. Germline CDR1 is SNHLY and CDR2 is FYNNEI. The CDR3 extends over 11 amino acids. The germline V and J ends were trimmed by 5 bases and 3 bases, with 5 bases remaining between them. For the CDR3, the DNA is TGTGCCAGCAGTTACTACTACGAGCAGTACGTC. It is translated as CASSYYYEQYV.

The chain has TRBV12-3 or TRBV12-4 and TRBJ1-2; D might be TRBD1 (5 bases). This CDR3 is built from 13 residues. The germline V and J ends were trimmed by 7 bases and 7 bases, with 16 bases remaining between them. The CDR3 DNA reads TGTGCCAGCACTCCGTACAGGAGAGGTGGCTACACCTTC. Its translation is CASTPYRRGGYTF.

This clone has only a few counts. The gene calls are TRBV11-3 and TRBJ1-1; D uncertain. Germline lookup yields CDR1 SGHNT and CDR2 YENEEA. The CDR3 spans 13 residues. Between the trimmed V and J ends, which lost 5 bases and 1 base, there was a span of 8 bases. This CDR3 is CASSRGSNTEAFF. The CDR3 DNA sequence: TGTGCCAGCAGCCGAGGATCGAACACTGAAGCTTTCTTT.

The chain is built from TRBV18 and TRBJ2-3, with 9 bases identical to TRBD1. V was pared by 3 bases and J by 3 bases, with 7 bases of the junction left unmatched. This CDR3 is 16 amino acids long. Germline lookup yields CDR1 KGHSH and CDR2 LQKENI. The CDR3 DNA sequence: TGTGCCAGCTCACCCCTAGGACAGGGGATAACAGATACGCAGTATTTT. Its protein product is CASSPLGQGITDTQYF.

CDR3 loop: CASSRDRAYGNTIYF. CDR3 DNA sequence: TGTGCCAGCAGTCGGGACAGGGCGTATGGAAACACCATATATTTT. The chain combines TRBV4-2 with TRBJ1-3; TRBD1 matches 9 bases. The V and J ends lost 6 bases and 3 bases, in that order; junction bases with no gene match: 6. Per germline, CDR1 LGHNA and CDR2 YNFKEQ. The CDR3 sequence is 15 residues long.

This chain links TRBV28 with TRBJ1-2; D is uncertain. The CDR3 is 15 residues long. The V gene lost 6 bases and the J gene lost 0 bases, with 14 bases spanning the gap. Germline loops: CDR1 MDHEN, CDR2 SYDVKM. CDR3 bases: TGTGCCAGCAGCGCCAGGACGCCTACTAACTATGGCTACACCTTC. This codes for CASSARTPTNYGYTF.

This rearrangement joins TRBV7-3 to TRBJ1-6, with D possibly matching TRBD1 (5 bases). The germline CDR1 and CDR2 sequences are SGHTA and FQGTGA. The CDR3 extends over 13 amino acids. Trimming shortened V by 0 bases and J by 10 bases, and 7 bases separated the two germline ends. For the CDR3, the DNA is TGTGCCAGCAGCTTAACCAGGGAATCACCCCTCCACTTT. It encodes CASSLTRESPLHF.

V is TRBV6-2 or TRBV6-3 and J is TRBJ1-2; D remains unclear. The CDR3 is made up of 13 amino acids. V shed 6 bases and J shed 2 bases, with 10 bases lying between them. Per germline, CDR1 MNHEY and CDR2 SVGEGT. The CDR3 sequence is CASSWTANYGYTF. The CDR3 coding sequence is TGTGCCAGCAGCTGGACGGCCAACTATGGCTACACCTTC.

This chain uses TRBV2 with TRBJ1-5, with D unclear. The CDR3 covers 12 residues. Germline values: CDR1 SNHLY, CDR2 FYNNEI. Trimming shortened V by 2 bases and J by 15 bases, and 14 bases separated the two germline ends. CDR3 coding DNA: TGTGCCAGCAGTGAATTGGTGGGCCTCGGGCATTTT. Its protein is CASSELVGLGHF.

In its sample, this clone was seen once. The chain links TRBV12-3 or TRBV12-4 to TRBJ1-5, with 7 bases matching TRBD1. This CDR3 spans 13 amino acids. J lost 4 bases, V lost 7 bases, and 4 bases had no gene match. As DNA, the CDR3 is TGTGCCAGCATCACGGACAGGAATCAGCCCCAGCATTTT. Translated: CASITDRNQPQHF.

The chain recombines TRBV27 with TRBJ1-5, with a possible D match to TRBD1 (5 bases). The V gene's germline CDR1 is MNHEY and CDR2 SMNVEV (reference sequence). The V end was cut by 5 bases, the J end by 4 bases, with 9 bases between. This CDR3 is 13 amino acids long. CDR3 bases: TGTGCCAGCAGTGGGGGGGTAAATCAGCCCCAGCATTTT. Residues: CASSGGVNQPQHF.

J is TRBJ2-5 and V is TRBV9; 15 bases are shared with TRBD2. Germline CDR1 is SGDLS and CDR2 is YYNGEE. Trimming cost V 3 bases and J 1 base; bases outside gene matches: 4. CDR3 length: 17 amino acids. The CDR3 region has the DNA TGTGCCAGCAGCGACGGGACTAGCGGGGGGACCCAAGAGACCCAGTACTTC. Encoded protein: CASSDGTSGGTQETQYF.

The CDR3 spells CASRRRQGWQETQYF. The CDR3, as DNA: TGTGCCAGCAGGCGCAGACAGGGATGGCAAGAGACCCAGTACTTC. The rearrangement uses TRBV7-2 and TRBJ2-5; TRBD1 agrees at 7 bases. Unmatched junction bases numbered 9, after V lost 6 bases and J lost 2 bases. Germline assignment: CDR1 SGHTA and CDR2 FQGNSA. The CDR3 length is 15 residues. Using reference TRBV7-2 and TRBJ2-5 for the parts outside the CDR3, the full variable domain is GAGVSQSPSNKVTEKGKDVELRCDPISGHTALYWYRQSLGQGLEFLIYFQGNSAPDKSGLPSDRFSAERTGGSVSTLTIQRTQQEDSAVYLCASRRRQGWQETQYFGPGTRLLVL.

V and J are TRBV19 and TRBJ2-2; D may be TRBD2 (6 bases). Germline-derived CDR1 and CDR2 are LNHDA and SQIVND (reference sequence). This CDR3 has 15 amino acids. Trimming pared 3 bases from V and 3 bases from J, leaving 11 bases between. The CDR3 sequence: CASSIYGTDTGELFF. CDR3 nucleotides: TGTGCCAGTAGTATTTATGGGACTGACACCGGGGAGCTGTTTTTT.